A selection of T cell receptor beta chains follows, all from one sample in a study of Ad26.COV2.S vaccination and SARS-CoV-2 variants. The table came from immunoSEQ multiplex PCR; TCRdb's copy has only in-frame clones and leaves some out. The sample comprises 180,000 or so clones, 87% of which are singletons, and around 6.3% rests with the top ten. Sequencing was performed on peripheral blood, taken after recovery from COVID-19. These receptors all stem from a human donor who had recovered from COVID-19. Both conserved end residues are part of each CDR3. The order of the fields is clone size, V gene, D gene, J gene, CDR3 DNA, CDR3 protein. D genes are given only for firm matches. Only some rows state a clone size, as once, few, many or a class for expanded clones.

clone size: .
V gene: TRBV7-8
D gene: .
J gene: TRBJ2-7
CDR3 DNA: TGTGCCAGCCAACCCAGGGAGACCTACGAGCAGTACTTC
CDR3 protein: CASQPRETYEQYF

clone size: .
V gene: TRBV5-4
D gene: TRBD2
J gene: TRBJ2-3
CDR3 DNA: TGTGCCAGCAGCTTGTATGGGGGGGGCACAGATACGCAGTATTTT
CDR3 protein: CASSLYGGGTDTQYF

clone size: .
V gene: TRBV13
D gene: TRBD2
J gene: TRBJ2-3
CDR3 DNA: TGTGCCAGCAGCTTAGGCCAGGCTAGCGGGGACACAGATACGCAGTATTTT
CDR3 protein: CASSLGQASGDTDTQYF

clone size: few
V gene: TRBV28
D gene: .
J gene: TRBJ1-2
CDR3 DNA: TGTGCCAGCAGTCCGGACTGGGGAGGTGGCTACACCTTC
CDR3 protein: CASSPDWGGGYTF

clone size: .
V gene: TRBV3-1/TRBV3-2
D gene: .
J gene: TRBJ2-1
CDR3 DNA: TGTGCCAGCAGCGCTACCCGACGAGGGCAGTTCTTC
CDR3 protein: CASSATRRGQFF

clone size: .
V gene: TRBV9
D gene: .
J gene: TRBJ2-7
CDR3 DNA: TGTGCCAGCAGCGTGGAGGGGTTCGACGAGCAGTACTTC
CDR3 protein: CASSVEGFDEQYF

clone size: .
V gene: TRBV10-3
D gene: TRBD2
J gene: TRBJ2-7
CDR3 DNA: TGTGCCATCAGGAGGGGGACTAGCGTATCCTACGAGCAGTACTTC
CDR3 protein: CAIRRGTSVSYEQYF

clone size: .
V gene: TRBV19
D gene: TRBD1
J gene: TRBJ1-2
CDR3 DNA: TGTGCCAGTAGTCGACAGGGGACCAATGGCTACACCTTC
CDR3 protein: CASSRQGTNGYTF

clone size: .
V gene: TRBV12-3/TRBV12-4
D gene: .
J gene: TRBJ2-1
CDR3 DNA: TGTGCCAGCAGTTTAGCGGAGGGGGATGAGCAGTTCTTC
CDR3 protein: CASSLAEGDEQFF

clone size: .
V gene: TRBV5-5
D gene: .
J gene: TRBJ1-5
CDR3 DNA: TGTGCCAGCAGCCCTCTTCGGAGGGTCGGCAATCAGCCCCAGCATTTT
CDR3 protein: CASSPLRRVGNQPQHF

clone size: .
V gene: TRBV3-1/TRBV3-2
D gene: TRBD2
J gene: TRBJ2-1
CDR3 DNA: TGTGCCAGCAGCTCTAGCGGGAGGCTCTACAATGAGCAGTTCTTC
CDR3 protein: CASSSSGRLYNEQFF

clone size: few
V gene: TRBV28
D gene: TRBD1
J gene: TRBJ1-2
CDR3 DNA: TGTGCCAGCAATCGACAGGGTACTTATGGCTACACCTTC
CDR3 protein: CASNRQGTYGYTF

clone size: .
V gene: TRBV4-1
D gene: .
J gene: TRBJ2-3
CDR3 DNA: TGCGCCAGCAGCCAAGAAGGTAGCGGTGGATTCACAGATACGCAGTATTTT
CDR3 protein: CASSQEGSGGFTDTQYF

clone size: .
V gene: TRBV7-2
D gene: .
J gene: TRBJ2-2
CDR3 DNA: TGTGCCAGCAGTTCAGACCGGAACACCGGGGAGCTGTTTTTT
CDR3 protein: CASSSDRNTGELFF

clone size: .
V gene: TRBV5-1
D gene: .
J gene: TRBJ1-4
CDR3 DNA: TGCGCCAGCACAAGGGATCCAGATGAAAAACTGTTTTTT
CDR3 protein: CASTRDPDEKLFF

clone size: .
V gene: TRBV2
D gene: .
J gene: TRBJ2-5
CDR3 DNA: TGTGCCAGCACGGGGACCACCCCATGGACCCAGTACTTC
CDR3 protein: CASTGTTPWTQYF

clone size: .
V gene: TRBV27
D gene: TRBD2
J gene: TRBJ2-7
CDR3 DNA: TGTGCCAGCAGTCCGTCCGGGACTATCCACTACGAGCAGTACTTC
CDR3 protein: CASSPSGTIHYEQYF

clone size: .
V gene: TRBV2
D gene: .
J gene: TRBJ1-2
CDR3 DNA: TGTGCCAGCATGGGATCTGCTTCCTATGGCTACACCTTC
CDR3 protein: CASMGSASYGYTF

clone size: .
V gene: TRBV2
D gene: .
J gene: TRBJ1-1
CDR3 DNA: TGTGCCAGCAGCGGCAGGGGACAGAACACTGAAGCTTTCTTT
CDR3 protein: CASSGRGQNTEAFF

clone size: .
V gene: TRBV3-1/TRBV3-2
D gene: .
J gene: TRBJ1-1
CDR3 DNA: TGTGCCAGCAGCCTGAACACTGAAGCTTTCTTT
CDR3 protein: CASSLNTEAFF

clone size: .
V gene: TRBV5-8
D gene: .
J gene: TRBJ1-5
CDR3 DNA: TGTGCCAGCAGCTCGGGGGTGAGCAATCAGCCCCAGCATTTT
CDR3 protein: CASSSGVSNQPQHF

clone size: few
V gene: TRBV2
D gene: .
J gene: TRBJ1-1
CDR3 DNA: TGTGCCAGCAGCGCCGGGGTCACTGAAGCTTTCTTT
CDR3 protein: CASSAGVTEAFF

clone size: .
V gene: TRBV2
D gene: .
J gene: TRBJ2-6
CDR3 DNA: TGTGCCAGCAGTGAATTTGGCAGGAGATCCTCTGGGGCCAACGTCCTGACTTTC
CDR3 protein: CASSEFGRRSSGANVLTF